The subject of this entry is one T cell receptor (beta chain). Trimming left V 0 bases short and J 3 bases short, with 6 bases between. Germline CDR1 reads SGDLS; CDR2 reads YYNGEE. The CDR3 covers 13 residues. The record originates from a study of sequential checkpoint blockade in melanoma. Generated by immunoSEQ multiplex PCR, the TCRdb table keeps only in-frame clones and is missing some. The sample carries 6,000 to 9,000 clones, over 25% recorded once. Specified treatment: randomized to nivolumab then ipilimumab (arm A) or the reverse (arm B). The chain has TRBV9 and TRBJ2-5; D is ambiguous. The sequenced sample was tumor tissue (inferred from file names), obtained from a patient given nivolumab and ipilimumab in sequence. This clonotype was obtained from a human donor with melanoma. The CDR3 DNA reads TGTGCCAGCAGCGTAGGTGGGGAAGAGACCCAGTACTTC. Translation gives CASSVGGEETQYF.